This section outlines one TCR beta chain sequence together with its context. This clone was seen a few times. Its cognate antigen has yet to be identified. No base qualities exist here, and no much larger clone lies one base off it. V lost 5 bases and J lost 2 bases; the stretch between them is 12 bases long. For CDR1 and CDR2, the germline V gene lists SGHNT and YENEEA. Counted from cysteine to phenylalanine, this CDR3 has 15 amino acids. CDR3 DNA is the only sequence kept; it has 45 bases, read in frame from the first base. At diagnosis, peripheral blood, uninvolved tumor-adjacent lung and tumor were collected and were preserved as a mix of fresh-frozen and FFPE material. The data are from a study of T cells in localized non-small cell lung cancer (dated by TCRdb to the early 2020s). Looking at the study overall: The study examined T cell repertoires in roughly 240 patients with early-stage NSCLC and compared tumors with uninvolved tumor-adjacent lungs. All 240 or so NSCLC patients in the cohort were treatment-naive and had localized lung tumors that were resected. A mean age of 66.3 years was recorded for the NSCLC patients, of whom around 140 were male and about a hundred were female.

TCR beta CDR3 regions were sequenced from DNA using the immunoSEQ Assay. Processing in the source paper ran as follows. T cell density was computed as TCR beta template counts normalized to usable DNA estimated by amplifying housekeeping genes. The preseqR package was used to estimate richness by extrapolating to 400,000 templates for PBMC samples and to 120,000 templates for tissue samples. Clonality was defined by subtracting Pielou's evenness from one. To identify tissue-enriched TCRs, differential abundance testing was run on productive amino-acid clonotypes with a minimum total count of 5 and an alpha of 0.1. The Jaccard Index and the Morisita Overlap Index were used to measure how much the repertoires overlapped between compartments. TCR beta CDR3s were clustered by GLIPH together with public tetramer-defined viral CDR3s, and at least three viral sequences plus V-gene enrichment were required for viral motifs. The source is immuneACCESS, and TCRdb retained only in-frame sequences with V and J called. Part of the clones is not carried over; for the studies checked, unresolved V genes explain less than half of this, and the remainder is unexplained. V, J and clone size were drawn from that table, and D and trimming were deduced from the DNA. The sample table holds some 1,800 clones, of which about 22% were seen once. The ten most abundant clones make up 12% of the sample.

Study-level results and caveats: Longer overall survival was associated with higher blood T cell density, whereas shorter survival was associated with higher adjacent-lung clonality. Uninvolved tumor-adjacent lung showed the highest T cell clonality, higher than tumor, which suggests more focused antigenic responses in the uninvolved tumor-adjacent lung. Because multi-region sequencing of the tumors was not done, intratumor heterogeneity could not be ruled out. A median of around 50 of the top 100 tumor clones were detected in paired uninvolved adjacent lung, and 25 to 35 of these tumor clones were also found among the top 100 clones of the paired uninvolved adjacent lung. Because the study design was exploratory, TCR variables were selected using unadjusted p-values without false-discovery rate correction.

The sequence links TRBV11-3 to TRBJ2-2; too little of a D gene remains to name it. This receptor was taken from a male donor older than 55 with stage I lung adenocarcinoma. Sequences were derived from lung tumor tissue, sampled before any cancer treatment. Read as DNA, the sequence is TGTGCCAGCAGCGAGCAGGTCGGAAACACCGGGGAGCTGTTTTTT. Its product reads: CASSEQVGNTGELFF.